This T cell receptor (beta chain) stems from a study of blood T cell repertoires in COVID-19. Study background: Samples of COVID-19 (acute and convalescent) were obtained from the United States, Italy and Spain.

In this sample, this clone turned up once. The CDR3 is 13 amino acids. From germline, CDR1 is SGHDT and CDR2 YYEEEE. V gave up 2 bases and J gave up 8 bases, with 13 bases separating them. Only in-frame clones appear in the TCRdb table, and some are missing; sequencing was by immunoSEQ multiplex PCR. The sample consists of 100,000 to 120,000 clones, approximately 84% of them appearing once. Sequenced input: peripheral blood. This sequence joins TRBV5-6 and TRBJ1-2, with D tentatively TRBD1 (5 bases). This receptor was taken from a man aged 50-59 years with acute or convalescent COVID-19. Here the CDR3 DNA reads TGTGCCAGCAGCTTTTCAGGGTTGGAGGGCTACACCTTC. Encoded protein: CASSFSGLEGYTF.